Each of the 23 T cell receptor beta chains below was sequenced from the same sample in a study of regulatory T cells in long-lasting Graves disease. Time point specified: newly diagnosed GD, antithyroid drugs for less than 3 months. With RNA extracted from PBMCs as input, the TCR library was made. According to the study, TCR beta libraries were built with iRepertoire HTBI primers and CDR3-region Arm-PCR. Via MiXCR, TCRdb re-called the multiplex PCR reads, giving one row per CDR3 protein. This sample yields about 530,000 distinct CDR3 sequences, of which 15% to 20% are seen a single time; more than 20% belongs to the top ten. The same data also went into a second study, on T cells in Graves' hyperthyroidism and ophthalmopathy.

The sample in question was peripheral blood mononuclear cells (PBMCs), obtained at new diagnosis, from a patient treated with antithyroid drugs. The receptors here all came from a woman aged 35 to 60 with Graves disease.

This clonotype was counted many times. This CDR3 is CASRQGWTEAFF. The CDR3 region has the DNA TGTGCCAGCCGACAGGGATGGACTGAAGCTTTCTTT. The J gene is TRBJ1-1, the V gene TRBV2, with 7 bases matching TRBD1. This CDR3 has 12 amino acids. The junction had 5 bases not matched to a gene; V was cut back by 8 bases and J by 5 bases. Looked up from germline, CDR1 is SNHLY and CDR2 is FYNNEI.

This clonotype was recorded a few times. The chain recombines TRBV12-3 or TRBV12-4 with TRBJ1-5; tentative D call: TRBD1 (6 bases). The CDR3 spans 15 residues. The V end lost 7 bases, the J end lost 0 bases, and 13 bases lay between the germline ends. CDR3 DNA sequence: TGTGCCAGCATCCGGGACATATCTAGCAATCAGCCCCAGCATTTT. Its translation is CASIRDISSNQPQHF.

Worth noting for this clonotype: At one end, the junction sequence differs from germline, possibly due to a read error. This chain links TRBV7-2 with TRBJ1-6, with D perhaps TRBD1 (6 bases). CDR1 and CDR2 from the germline V gene are SGHTA and FQGNSA. The CDR3 is made up of 14 amino acids. The CDR3 bases are TGCGCCAGCAACCCCGACAGGAGTAATTCACCCCTCCACTTT. Its protein product is CASNPDRSNSPLHF.

Details on this clonotype: A single base separates this from a much larger clone, so it may be a read error. The CDR3 carries no conserved terminal phenylalanine or tryptophan, so it likely arises from a read error. This chain links TRBV7-9 with TRBJ2-2; weak D call: TRBD1 (5 bases). Germline V gene lookup returns CDR1 SEHNR and CDR2 FQNEAQ (reference sequence). Trimming shortened V by 6 bases and J by 5 bases, and 10 bases separated the two germline ends. The CDR3 covers 13 residues. The CDR3 DNA is TGTGCCAGCAGTGAAGGGGTTACCGGGGAGCTGTTTTCT. This gives the protein CASSEGVTGELFS.

This clonotype was recorded a few times. The rearrangement links TRBV29-1 to TRBJ2-7, with TRBD1 identical over 7 bases. J gave up 2 bases and V 7 bases, and 8 bases lay outside the gene matches. CDR1 and CDR2 (germline): SQVTM, ANQGSEA. The length of the CDR3 is 13 residues. For the CDR3, the DNA is TGCAGCGCTGAGATGGGACAGACCTACGAGCAGTACTTC. Its translation: CSAEMGQTYEQYF.

Many counts were recorded for this clonotype. The chain has TRBV20-1 and TRBJ2-5; D might be TRBD2 (5 bases). V was cut by 0 bases and J by 4 bases, with 12 bases left in between. Germline V lookup: CDR1 DFQATT, CDR2 SNEGSKA (reference sequence). CDR3 length: 14 residues. CDR3 region: CSARDPRGIETQYF. The CDR3 nucleotides are TGCAGTGCTAGAGATCCCCGGGGAATAGAGACCCAGTACTTC.

This clonotype was seen many times. The chain carries TRBV6-1 and TRBJ2-1; D gene unclear. CDR1 and CDR2 (germline): MNHNS, SASEGT. This CDR3 is built from 15 residues. With 6 bases removed from V and 3 bases from J, the gap between germline ends came to 15 bases. CDR3 in amino acids: CASSLTVTNYNEQFF. CDR3 DNA sequence: TGTGCCAGCAGCCTAACAGTAACCAACTACAATGAGCAGTTCTTC.

This clonotype was found a few times. This chain joins TRBV20-1 and TRBJ2-7; 10 bases line up with TRBD1. CDR3 length: 14 residues. V lost 7 bases, J lost 0 bases, and 6 bases stayed unmatched. CDR1 and CDR2 from the germline V gene are DFQATT and SNEGSKA (reference sequence). This chain's CDR3 is CSVTTGGSSYEQYF. For the CDR3, the DNA is TGCAGTGTCACGACAGGGGGCAGCTCCTACGAGCAGTACTTC.

This clonotype was recorded many times. The chain couples TRBV12-3 or TRBV12-4 to TRBJ2-1; 11 bases are a match to TRBD2. The CDR3 sequence is 16 residues long. Trimming at V came to 5 bases and at J to 4 bases, leaving 7 bases not matched to a gene. The CDR3 DNA reads TGTGCCAGCAGTCTTTACAGGACTAGCGGGTACAATGAGCAGTTCTTC. It codes for CASSLYRTSGYNEQFF.

The chain couples TRBV4-1 to TRBJ1-2; D is perhaps TRBD1 (5 bases). Germline V gives CDR1 MGHRA, CDR2 YSYEKL. This CDR3 comprises 17 residues. V was trimmed by 1 base and J by 2 bases, leaving 17 bases between them. The CDR3 loop reads CASSQGRGVSKNYGYTF. In DNA form, the CDR3 reads TGCGCCAGCAGCCAAGGGCGGGGCGTCTCAAAGAACTATGGCTACACCTTC.

This clonotype has at least ten counts. Compared with germline, one end of the junction differs, possibly owing to a read error. The rearrangement uses TRBV12-3 or TRBV12-4 and TRBJ2-3; D unresolved. The CDR3 has 11 amino acids. For the CDR3, the DNA is TGTGCCAGCAGCTTAGAAGGTACGCAGTATTTT. This sequence encodes CASSLEGTQYF.

The chain joins TRBV28 to TRBJ1-4; TRBD1 matches 10 bases. The CDR3 loop spans 18 amino acids. Trimming took 3 bases from V and 0 from J; bases not matched to a gene: 7. Germline V gene data show CDR1 as MDHEN and CDR2 as SYDVKM. In DNA form, the CDR3 reads TGTGCCAGCAGTTTGCCGGGACAGGGGTCTGCAACTAATGAAAAACTGTTTTTT. Protein product: CASSLPGQGSATNEKLFF.

The V call is TRBV6-2 or TRBV6-3, the J call TRBJ2-1; 13 bases align to TRBD2. The CDR3 is 17 residues long. The junction had 8 bases not matched to a gene; V was cut back by 5 bases and J by 4 bases. The germline V gene has CDR1 MNHEY and CDR2 SVGEGT. The CDR3 bases are TGTGCCAGCAGTGGACTAGCGGGGGCCAACTATTACAATGAGCAGTTCTTC. Encoded protein: CASSGLAGANYYNEQFF.

The rearrangement joins TRBV2 to TRBJ1-3; no clear D. The CDR3 spans 15 residues. Germline V gene lookup returns CDR1 SNHLY and CDR2 FYNNEI. The V gene lost 3 bases and the J gene lost 4 bases, with 13 bases spanning the gap. The chain's CDR3 is CASSEGGFSGNTIYF. CDR3 sequence (DNA): TGTGCCAGCAGTGAGGGAGGCTTCTCAGGAAACACCATATATTTT.

This clonotype was seen a handful of times. The CDR3 nucleotides are TGCGCCAGCAGCCTGGGGGCAGGGATCAACGAGCAGTACTTC. Residues: CASSLGAGINEQYF. The V and J genes are TRBV5-1 and TRBJ2-7; possible D gene TRBD1, 6 bases. This CDR3 spans 14 amino acids. CDR1 SGHRS and CDR2 YFSETQ come from the germline V gene. V gave up 4 bases and J gave up 5 bases, with 16 bases separating them.

The rearrangement links TRBV7-2 to TRBJ2-7; maybe TRBD1 (5 bases). V gave up 5 bases and J gave up 2 bases, with 13 bases separating them. There are 14 residues in the CDR3. Germline V CDR1 and CDR2: SGHTA, FQGNSA. CDR3 in DNA: TGTGCCAGCAGCCCCCAAGGGGTACCCTACGAGCAGTACTTC. Amino acids: CASSPQGVPYEQYF. Complete variable domain (other parts from reference TRBV7-2 and TRBJ2-7): GAGVSQSPSNKVTEKGKDVELRCDPISGHTALYWYRQSLGQGLEFLIYFQGNSAPDKSGLPSDRFSAERTGGSVSTLTIQRTQQEDSAVYLCASSPQGVPYEQYFGPGTRLTVT.

For this clonotype: One base away lies a much larger clone, so this may be a sequencing read error. This chain joins TRBV9 and TRBJ1-1; a weak D match, TRBD1 (5 bases). Trimming removed 0 bases from V and 4 bases from J, with 10 bases in between. The length of the CDR3 is 14 residues. Germline values: CDR1 SGDLS, CDR2 YYNGEE. The CDR3 region is CASSVDPGGTEAFF. The CDR3 DNA reads as TGTGCCAGCAGCGTAGACCCGGGGGGCACTGAAGCTTTCTTT.

The rearrangement joins TRBV30 to TRBJ1-5, with D perhaps TRBD1 (6 bases). Germline V gene data show CDR1 as GTSNPN and CDR2 as SVGIG (reference sequence). V was pared by 0 bases and J by 7 bases, with 10 bases between. This CDR3 comprises 13 residues. CDR3 residues: CAWSVGGLQPQHF. The CDR3 nucleotides are TGTGCCTGGAGTGTAGGGGGTCTGCAGCCCCAGCATTTT. Full variable domain (rest looked up from reference TRBV30 and TRBJ1-5): SQTIHQWPATLVQPVGSPLSLECTVEGTSNPNLYWYRQAAGRGLQLLFYSVGIGQISSEVPQNLSASRPQDRQFILSSKKLLLSDSGFYLCAWSVGGLQPQHFGDGTRLSIL.

In its sample, this clonotype was seen many times. The rearrangement uses TRBV7-8 and TRBJ1-3; tentative D call: TRBD1 (5 bases). The CDR3 covers 16 residues. Trimming shortened V by 3 bases and J by 0 bases, and 12 bases separated the two germline ends. CDR1 SGHVS and CDR2 FQNEAQ come from the germline V gene. This chain's CDR3 is CASSFQQDLSGNTIYF. The CDR3 DNA reads as TGTGCCAGCAGCTTCCAACAGGACCTCTCTGGAAACACCATATATTTT.

This clonotype was seen only a few times. This chain links TRBV5-1 with TRBJ1-1, with no clear D. Germline V lookup: CDR1 SGHRS, CDR2 YFSETQ. V lost 1 base, J lost 1 base, and 8 bases lay in between. This CDR3 region has 14 residues. CDR3 bases: TGCGCCAGCAGCTTGTCGCCGGGGAACACTGAAGCTTTCTTT. Translated, it gives CASSLSPGNTEAFF.

V usage is TRBV20-1 and J usage is TRBJ1-3; maybe TRBD1 (5 bases). The germline V gene has CDR1 DFQATT and CDR2 SNEGSKA (reference sequence). The CDR3 sequence is 14 residues long. The ends were cut back, 5 bases at V and 4 bases at J, with 15 bases in the middle. The CDR3 here is CSAEGRVGGNTIYF. In DNA form, the CDR3 reads TGCAGTGCTGAGGGCAGGGTCGGAGGAAACACCATATATTTT.

Many counts were recorded for this clonotype. The chain joins TRBV11-3 to TRBJ2-3; 13 nucleotides line up with TRBD2. The V segment lost 5 bases and the J segment 2 bases; nucleotides outside the gene matches: 4. This CDR3 spans 16 amino acids. In germline, CDR1 is SGHNT, CDR2 YENEEA. In DNA form, the CDR3 reads TGTGCCAGCAGCACGGGACTAGCGGGGATCACAGATACGCAGTATTTT. Translating it yields CASSTGLAGITDTQYF. Variable domain in full (rest from reference TRBV11-3 and TRBJ2-3): EAGVVQSPRYKIIEKKQPVAFWCNPISGHNTLYWYLQNLGQGPELLIRYENEEAVDDSQLPKDRFSAERLKGVDSTLKIQPAELGDSAVYLCASSTGLAGITDTQYFGPGTRLTVL.

This clonotype has more than one count but fewer than ten. J is TRBJ1-5 and V is TRBV20-1, with a weak D call TRBD1 (6 bases). This CDR3 contains 15 residues. Germline V gives CDR1 DFQATT, CDR2 SNEGSKA (reference sequence). The ends were cut back, 6 bases at V and 0 bases at J, with 15 bases in the middle. In DNA, the CDR3 is TGCAGTGCGGGGAGGACAGTCGATAGCAATCAGCCCCAGCATTTT. This translates into CSAGRTVDSNQPQHF.